This entry concerns a single TCR beta chain. Its antigen remains unidentified. No base qualities exist here, and no much larger clone lies one base off it. The data belong to a study of CD8+ T cells in alopecia areata (dated 2018 in TCRdb). For context, the study as a whole: Treated patients were enrolled in an open-label pilot trial of oral tofacitinib, 5 to 10 mg twice daily, for moderate-to-severe alopecia areata. Tofacitinib was given for 6 to 18 months, followed by 6 months of follow-up off drug to assess delayed response and recurrence. In both human patients and the C3H/HeJ mouse model, the study applied high-throughput TCRbeta sequencing to look at T cell clonal expansion in alopecia areata. In humans, TCRbeta sequencing was performed on scalp tissue and on sorted CD4+ and CD8+ peripheral blood T cells from healthy controls and from patients with patchy or totalis/universalis alopecia areata. Biopsies were taken from tofacitinib-treated patients at baseline and at 4 and 24 weeks of treatment, and a later scalp biopsy was taken in several of the tofacitinib-treated patients. Clonality in the scalp was compared among normal scalp (n=4), patchy alopecia areata scalp (n=8), and alopecia totalis/universalis scalp (n=8). RNA was obtained with the PAXgene miRNA kit for fixed scalp, the miRNeasy kit for PBMCs, and the RNeasy kit for mouse skin. Amplification of TCRbeta CDR3 regions was done by immunoSEQ multiplex PCR using 35 Vbeta forward primers and 13 Jbeta reverse primers. What the research found in general, with its limitations: Compared with normal scalp, lesional scalp, particularly in alopecia totalis/universalis, had higher clonality and more expanded CD8+ clones, which suggests antigenic drive. Unlike mouse skin, where gammadelta T cells dominate, normal human skin contains resident alphabeta T cells that get sequenced too, which complicates analysis of the scalp TCR repertoire. TCR sequences shared between patients were less clear than in mice, possibly partly because of HLA diversity in the patient population.

This specimen's time point label, interpreted: baseline before oral tofacitinib. Lesional scalp punch biopsies and peripheral blood were obtained from alopecia areata patients. PBMCs were separated by density centrifugation and stained for CD3, CD4 and CD8, after which CD4+ and CD8+ T cells were sorted on a FACSAria. V is clipped by 4 bases and J by 1 base, and the sequence between their germline boundaries is 14 bases long. The CDR3 starts with the cysteine, ends with the phenylalanine, and has 17 residues. The read is trimmed to its CDR3 DNA, 51 bases read in frame from base 1. The germline V gene specifies MNHNS as CDR1 and SASEGT as CDR2. Receptor amplification or capture employed the immunoSEQ multiplex PCR assay. RNA was extracted from all samples and reverse transcribed into cDNA as template for TCR sequencing. First-strand cDNA was synthesized with SuperScript III using a 2:1 mix of oligo-dT and random hexamers. A synthetic immune receptor repertoire was used to assess amplification bias, and residual bias was removed computationally. Turning to the authors' computational methods: Raw reads were preprocessed to remove errors, and CDR3 was defined by IMGT conventions from the conserved cysteine to phenylalanine. Clonality was computed as 1 minus the Shannon entropy, with the entropy normalized by log2 of the number of productive unique TCRs. Whether each scalp clone was CD4 or CD8 was inferred by checking scalp TCRbeta sequences against the CD4 and CD8 repertoires from sorted blood. Entries here come from immuneACCESS through TCRdb and include only in-frame sequences with V and J called. Some clones fail to appear in such tables; in the studies checked, an unresolved V gene covers under half of the shortfall, and the cause of the remainder is unknown. V, J and clone size were drawn from that table, and D and trimming were deduced from the DNA. This sample gives approximately 150,000 clones in total; approximately 49% of them show up just once. The leading ten clones occupy roughly 0.99% of the sample.

Source: CD4+ T cells sorted from blood, taken at week 0. This clonotype was obtained from a human donor with alopecia areata. The rearrangement joined TRBV6-1 to TRBJ2-6; TRBD1 could be the D gene, as 6 bases match. The CDR3 sequence is CASSGQGLDSGANVLTF. DNA sequence: TGTGCCAGCAGTGGCCAGGGGCTCGATTCTGGGGCCAACGTCCTGACTTTC.